The rows below give T cell receptor beta chains drawn from one sample of a study of blood T cell repertoires in COVID-19. Sequencing used immunoSEQ multiplex PCR; TCRdb keeps in-frame clones, though not all of them. The sample has about 240,000 clones, around 85% seen once; the top ten hold about 3.5%. Sequencing was done on a sample of PBMCs or T cells enriched from blood (not recorded which). These receptors came from a woman aged 40 to 55 with acute COVID-19. Each CDR3 is given without its conserved first and last residue. Fields, in order: D gene, V gene, J gene, CDR3 protein. The D gene is left open where the match is weak.

>TRBD2|TRBV5-1|TRBJ2-2
ASSLGLAGGFTGELF
>TRBD1|TRBV4-1|TRBJ1-6
ASSLSPGQSISPLH
>.|TRBV11-2|TRBJ2-3
ASKVGSTGDTQY
>.|TRBV2|TRBJ2-7
ASSEALEQY
>TRBD2|TRBV27|TRBJ2-5
ATGGGLETQY
>.|TRBV11-3|TRBJ2-7
ASEGALSYEQY
>.|TRBV5-1|TRBJ2-3
ASREGVLGTDTQY
>.|TRBV30|TRBJ2-7
AWSLTGYEQY
>.|TRBV19|TRBJ2-7
ASSPIDRAGYEQY
>.|TRBV19|TRBJ1-2
ASSIDTETNYGYT
>.|TRBV3-1/TRBV3-2|TRBJ1-6
ASSQDISYNSPLH
>.|TRBV5-1|TRBJ2-7
ASSSTSPGYEQY
>TRBD1|TRBV28|TRBJ1-1
ASTTTGAETEAF
>TRBD1|TRBV7-9|TRBJ1-2
ASSFPGQGSDGYT
>TRBD2|TRBV2|TRBJ2-5
ASSSSGKETQY
>.|TRBV6-5|TRBJ1-5
ASSPGGEGTQPQH
>.|TRBV25-1|TRBJ2-1
ASSGAGTITNEQF
>TRBD2|TRBV15|TRBJ2-1
ATSRDLGSGSYNEQF
>.|TRBV19|TRBJ1-3
ASSQGSGNTIY
>TRBD1|TRBV6-6|TRBJ2-1
ASSHNDFGTGAMREQF
>TRBD1|TRBV19|TRBJ1-5
ASSPDRVGDQPQH
>.|TRBV5-4|TRBJ2-7
ASSFNQLESHEQY
>.|TRBV7-6|TRBJ1-4
ASSQGVEKLF
>.|TRBV19|TRBJ1-2
ASSSNQGRDGYT
>.|TRBV5-1|TRBJ2-7
ASSLEMRDRGGEQY
>.|TRBV12-2|TRBJ2-5
ASRLVVSGRAGTQY
>.|TRBV20-1|TRBJ2-3
SARNPEELY
>TRBD1|TRBV10-3|TRBJ2-3
AISGDGQGATDTQY
>TRBD2|TRBV3-1/TRBV3-2|TRBJ2-3
ASSQRGLATPDTQY
>TRBD1|TRBV2|TRBJ1-4
ASRSDRVNEKLF
>.|TRBV3-1/TRBV3-2|TRBJ2-1
ASSRWSNEQF
>TRBD1|TRBV19|TRBJ2-7
ASSSGQASSYEQY
>TRBD2|TRBV5-4|TRBJ2-1
ASSPSPGLAYNEQF